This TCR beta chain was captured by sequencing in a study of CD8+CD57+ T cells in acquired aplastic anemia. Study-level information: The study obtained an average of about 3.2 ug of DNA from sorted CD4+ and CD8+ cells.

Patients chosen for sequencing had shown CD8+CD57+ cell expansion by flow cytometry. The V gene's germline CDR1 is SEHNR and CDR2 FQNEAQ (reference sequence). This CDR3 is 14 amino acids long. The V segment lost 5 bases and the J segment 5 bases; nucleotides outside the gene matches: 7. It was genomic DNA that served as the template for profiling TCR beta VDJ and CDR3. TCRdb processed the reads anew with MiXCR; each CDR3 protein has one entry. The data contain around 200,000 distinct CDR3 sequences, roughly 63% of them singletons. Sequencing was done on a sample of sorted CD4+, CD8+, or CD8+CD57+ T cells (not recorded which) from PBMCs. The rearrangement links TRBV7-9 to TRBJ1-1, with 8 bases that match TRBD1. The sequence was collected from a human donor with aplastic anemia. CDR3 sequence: CASSRGQGGTEAFF. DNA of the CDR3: TGTGCCAGCAGCAGAGGACAGGGAGGGACTGAAGCTTTCTTT.